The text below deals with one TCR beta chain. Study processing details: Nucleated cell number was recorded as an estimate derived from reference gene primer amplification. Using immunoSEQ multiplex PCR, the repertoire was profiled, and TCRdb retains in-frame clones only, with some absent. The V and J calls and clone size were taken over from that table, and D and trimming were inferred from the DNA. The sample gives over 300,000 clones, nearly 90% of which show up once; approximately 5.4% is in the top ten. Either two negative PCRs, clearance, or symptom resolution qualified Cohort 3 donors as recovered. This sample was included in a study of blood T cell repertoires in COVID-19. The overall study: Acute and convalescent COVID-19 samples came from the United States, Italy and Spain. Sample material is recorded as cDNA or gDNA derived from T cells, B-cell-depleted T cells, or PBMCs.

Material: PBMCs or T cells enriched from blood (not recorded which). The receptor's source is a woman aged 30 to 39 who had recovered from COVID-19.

The CDR3 bases are TGCGCCAGCAGCATCAATACAGGGGCCTATGGTGGCTACACCTTC. Residues: CASSINTGAYGGYTF. The rearrangement links TRBV5-1 to TRBJ1-2, with 7 bases lining up with TRBD1. The germline V gene encodes CDR1 SGHRS and CDR2 YFSETQ. V shed 4 bases, J shed 7 bases, and the junction held 13 bases outside the gene matches. The CDR3 covers 15 residues.